The present TCR beta chain was sequenced within a study of early T cells in non-severe SARS-CoV-2 infection. Individually, cDNA molecules had unique molecular identifiers attached to them. TCRdb ran MiXCR on the 5' RACE reads and lists one entry per CDR3 protein. This sample yields around 79,000 distinct CDR3 sequences, of which 11% are seen a single time; 9.5% to 15% belongs to the top ten. V lost 2 bases to trimming and J lost 0 bases, with 5 bases between them. The CDR3 loop spans 14 amino acids. The germline gives CDR1 SGHDT, CDR2 YYEEEE. In this sample, this clonotype turned up many times. The specimen was whole blood, collected at baseline. V usage is TRBV5-6 and J usage is TRBJ2-2; D call uncertain. The origin of this receptor is an adult who was a healthcare worker with PCR-confirmed SARS-CoV-2 infection or an uninfected control (not recorded which). In DNA, the CDR3 is TGTGCCAGCAGCTTAGTAACGAACACCGGGGAGCTGTTTTTT. Protein: CASSLVTNTGELFF.